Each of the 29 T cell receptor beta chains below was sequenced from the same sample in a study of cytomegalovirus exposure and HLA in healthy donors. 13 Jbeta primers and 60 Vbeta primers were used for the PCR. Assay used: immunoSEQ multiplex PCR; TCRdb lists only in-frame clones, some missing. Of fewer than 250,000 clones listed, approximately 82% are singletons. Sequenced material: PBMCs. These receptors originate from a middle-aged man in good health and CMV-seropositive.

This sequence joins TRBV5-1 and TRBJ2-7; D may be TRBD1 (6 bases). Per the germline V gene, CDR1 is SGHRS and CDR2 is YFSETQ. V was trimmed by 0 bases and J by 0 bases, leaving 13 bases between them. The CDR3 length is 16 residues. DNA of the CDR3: TGCGCCAGCAGCTTGGCCGTAGGGGGAGTCTCCTACGAGCAGTACTTC. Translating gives CASSLAVGGVSYEQYF.

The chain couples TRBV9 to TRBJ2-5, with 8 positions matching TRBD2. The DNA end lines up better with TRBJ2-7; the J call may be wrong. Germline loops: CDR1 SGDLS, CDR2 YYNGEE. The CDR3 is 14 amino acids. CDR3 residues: CASSPGLGDNEQYF. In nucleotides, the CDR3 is TGTGCCAGCAGTCCGGGACTAGGCGACAACGAGCAGTACTTC.

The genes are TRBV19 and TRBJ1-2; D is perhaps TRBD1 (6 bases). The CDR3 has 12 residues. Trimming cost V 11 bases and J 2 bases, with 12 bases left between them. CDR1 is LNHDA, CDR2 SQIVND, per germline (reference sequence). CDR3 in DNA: TGTGCCTCCGGGGGGCCGAACTATGGCTACACCTTC. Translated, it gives CASGGPNYGYTF.

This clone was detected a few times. The CDR3 protein is CSVKLIPGQGDPDTQYF. Here the CDR3 DNA reads TGCAGCGTTAAATTGATTCCGGGACAGGGGGACCCAGATACGCAGTATTTT. The V gene is TRBV29-1, the J gene TRBJ2-3, with 11 nucleotides matching TRBD1. The CDR3 is 17 amino acids. J lost 4 bases, V lost 5 bases, and 14 bases had no gene match. CDR1 and CDR2 (germline): SQVTM, ANQGSEA.

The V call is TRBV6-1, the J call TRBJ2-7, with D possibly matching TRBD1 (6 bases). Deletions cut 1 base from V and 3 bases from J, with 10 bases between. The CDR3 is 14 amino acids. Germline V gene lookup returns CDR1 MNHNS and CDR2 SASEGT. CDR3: CASSEENRDYEQYF. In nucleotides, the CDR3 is TGTGCCAGCAGTGAAGAAAACAGGGACTACGAGCAGTACTTC.

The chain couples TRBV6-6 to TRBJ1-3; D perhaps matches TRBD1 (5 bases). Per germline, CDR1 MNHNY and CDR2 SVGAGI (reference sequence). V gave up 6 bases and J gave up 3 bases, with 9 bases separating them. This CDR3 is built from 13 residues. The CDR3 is CASRSRVGNTIYF. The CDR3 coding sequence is TGTGCCAGCAGATCCAGGGTTGGAAACACCATATATTTT.

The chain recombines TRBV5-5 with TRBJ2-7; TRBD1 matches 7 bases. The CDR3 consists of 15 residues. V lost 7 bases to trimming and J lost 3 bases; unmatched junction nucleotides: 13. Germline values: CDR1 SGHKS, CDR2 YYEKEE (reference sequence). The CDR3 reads CASGGKTGRNYEQYF. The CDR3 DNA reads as TGTGCCAGCGGGGGAAAGACAGGGAGAAACTACGAGCAGTACTTC.

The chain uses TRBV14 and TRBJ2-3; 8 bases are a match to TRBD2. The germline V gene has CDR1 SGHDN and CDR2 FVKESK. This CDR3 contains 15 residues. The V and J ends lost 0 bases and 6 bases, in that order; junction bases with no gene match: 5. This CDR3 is CASSQEHGRVDTQYF. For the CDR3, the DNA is TGTGCCAGCAGCCAAGAACACGGGAGGGTCGATACGCAGTATTTT. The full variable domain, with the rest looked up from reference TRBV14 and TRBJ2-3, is EAGVTQFPSHSVIEKGQTVTLRCDPISGHDNLYWYRRVMGKEIKFLLHFVKESKQDESGMPNNRFLAERTGGTYSTLKVQPAELEDSGVYFCASSQEHGRVDTQYFGPGTRLTVL.

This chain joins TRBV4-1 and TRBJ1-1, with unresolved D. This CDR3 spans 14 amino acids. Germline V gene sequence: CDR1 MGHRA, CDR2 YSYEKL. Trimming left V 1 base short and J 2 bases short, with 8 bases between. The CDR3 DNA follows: TGCGCCAGCAGCCAAGCGGTAGCAAACACTGAAGCTTTCTTT. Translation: CASSQAVANTEAFF.

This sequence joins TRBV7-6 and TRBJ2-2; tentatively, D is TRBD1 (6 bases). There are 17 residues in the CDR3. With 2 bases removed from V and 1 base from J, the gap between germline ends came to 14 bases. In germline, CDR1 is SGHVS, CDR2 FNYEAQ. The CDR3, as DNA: TGTGCCAGCAGCTTAATACAGGGAAACTTGAACACCGGGGAGCTGTTTTTT. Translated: CASSLIQGNLNTGELFF.

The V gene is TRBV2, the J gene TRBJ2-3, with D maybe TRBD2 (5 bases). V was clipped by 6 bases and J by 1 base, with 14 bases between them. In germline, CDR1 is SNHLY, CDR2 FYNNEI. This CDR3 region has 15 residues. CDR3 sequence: CASRASGPRTDTQYF. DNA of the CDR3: TGTGCCAGCAGGGCCAGCGGTCCGCGCACAGATACGCAGTATTTT.

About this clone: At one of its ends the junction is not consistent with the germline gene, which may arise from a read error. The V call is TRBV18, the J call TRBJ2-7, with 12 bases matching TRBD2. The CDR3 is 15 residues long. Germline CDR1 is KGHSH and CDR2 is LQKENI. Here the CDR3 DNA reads TGTGCCAGCTCACAAGACTCGACTAGCGGGGGTGAGCAGTGCTTC. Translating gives CASSQDSTSGGEQCF.

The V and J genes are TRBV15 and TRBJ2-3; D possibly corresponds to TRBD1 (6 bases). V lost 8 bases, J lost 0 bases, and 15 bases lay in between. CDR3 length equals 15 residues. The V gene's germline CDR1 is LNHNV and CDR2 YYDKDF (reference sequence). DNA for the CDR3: TGTGCCACCGATCCCAGGGGATCTAGCACAGATACGCAGTATTTT. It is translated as CATDPRGSSTDTQYF.

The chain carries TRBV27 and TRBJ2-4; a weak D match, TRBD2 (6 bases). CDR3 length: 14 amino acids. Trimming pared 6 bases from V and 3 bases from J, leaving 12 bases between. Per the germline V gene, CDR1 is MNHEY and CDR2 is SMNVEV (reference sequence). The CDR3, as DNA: TGTGCCAGCAGCCCCTTGGGGGGCAAAAACATTCAGTACTTC. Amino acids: CASSPLGGKNIQYF.

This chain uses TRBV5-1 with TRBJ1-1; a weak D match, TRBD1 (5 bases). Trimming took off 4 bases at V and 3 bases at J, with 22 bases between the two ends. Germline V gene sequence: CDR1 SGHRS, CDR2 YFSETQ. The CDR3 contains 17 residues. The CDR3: CASSIGQATGWDTEAFF. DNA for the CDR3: TGCGCCAGCAGCATAGGACAAGCCACAGGATGGGACACTGAAGCTTTCTTT. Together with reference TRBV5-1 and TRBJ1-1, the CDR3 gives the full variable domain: KAGVTQTPRYLIKTRGQQVTLSCSPISGHRSVSWYQQTPGQGLQFLFEYFSETQRNKGNFPGRFSGRQFSNSRSEMNVSTLELGDSALYLCASSIGQATGWDTEAFFGQGTRLTVV.

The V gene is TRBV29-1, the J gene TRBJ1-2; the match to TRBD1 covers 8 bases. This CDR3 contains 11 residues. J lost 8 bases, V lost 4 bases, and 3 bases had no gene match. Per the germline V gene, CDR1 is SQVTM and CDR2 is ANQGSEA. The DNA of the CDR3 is TGCAGCGTTGGACAGGGGAAAGGCTACACCTTC. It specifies CSVGQGKGYTF.

The CDR3 nucleotides are TGCGCCAGCAGGGGGACTACGAACACCGGGGAGCTGTTTTTT. This gives the protein CASRGTTNTGELFF. This chain uses TRBV5-1 with TRBJ2-2; 7 positions match TRBD2. Losses at the gene ends were 5 bases for V and 0 bases for J; bases not matched to a gene: 1. The CDR3 loop spans 14 amino acids. Germline CDR1 SGHRS, CDR2 YFSETQ.

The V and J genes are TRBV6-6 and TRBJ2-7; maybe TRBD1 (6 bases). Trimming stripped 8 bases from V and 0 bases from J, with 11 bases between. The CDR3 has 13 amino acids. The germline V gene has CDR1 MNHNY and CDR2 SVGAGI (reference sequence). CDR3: CASARDNSYEQYF. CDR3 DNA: TGTGCCAGCGCCCGGGACAACTCCTACGAGCAGTACTTC.

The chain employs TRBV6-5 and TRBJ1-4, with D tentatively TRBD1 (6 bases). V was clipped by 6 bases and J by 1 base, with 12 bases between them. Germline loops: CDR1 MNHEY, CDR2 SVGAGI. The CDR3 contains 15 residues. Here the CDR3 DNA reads TGTGCCAGCAGCAGACAACAGGGAACTAATGAAAAACTGTTTTTT. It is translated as CASSRQQGTNEKLFF.

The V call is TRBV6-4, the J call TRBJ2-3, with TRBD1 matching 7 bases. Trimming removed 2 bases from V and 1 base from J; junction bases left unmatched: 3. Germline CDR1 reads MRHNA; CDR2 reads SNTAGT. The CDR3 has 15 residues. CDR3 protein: CASSDEGAGTDTQYF. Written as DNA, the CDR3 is TGTGCCAGCAGTGACGAGGGGGCTGGCACAGATACGCAGTATTTT.

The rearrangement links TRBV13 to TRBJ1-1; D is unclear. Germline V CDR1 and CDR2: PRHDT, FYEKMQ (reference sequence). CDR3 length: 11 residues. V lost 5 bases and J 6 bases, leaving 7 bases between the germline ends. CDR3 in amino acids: CASSQVAEAFF. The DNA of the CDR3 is TGTGCCAGCAGCCAGGTCGCTGAAGCTTTCTTT.

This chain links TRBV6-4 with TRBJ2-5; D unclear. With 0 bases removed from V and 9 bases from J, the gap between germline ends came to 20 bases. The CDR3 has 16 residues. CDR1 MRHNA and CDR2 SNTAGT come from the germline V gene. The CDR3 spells CASSDSDLKRLDAQYF. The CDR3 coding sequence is TGTGCCAGCAGTGACTCGGATTTAAAGCGTCTCGATGCCCAGTACTTC.

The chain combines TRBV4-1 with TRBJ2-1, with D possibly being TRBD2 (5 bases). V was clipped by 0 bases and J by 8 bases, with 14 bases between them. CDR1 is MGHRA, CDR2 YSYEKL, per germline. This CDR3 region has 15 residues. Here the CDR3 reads CASSQDRRGWDEQFF. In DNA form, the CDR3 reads TGCGCCAGCAGCCAAGATCGCCGGGGTTGGGATGAGCAGTTCTTC.

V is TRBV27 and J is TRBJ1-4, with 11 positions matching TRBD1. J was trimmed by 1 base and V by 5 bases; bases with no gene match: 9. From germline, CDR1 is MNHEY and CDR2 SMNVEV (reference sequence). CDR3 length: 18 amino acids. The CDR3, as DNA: TGTGCCAGCAGTCCGGGGACAGGGGGAGGGGTAACTAATGAAAAACTGTTTTTT. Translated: CASSPGTGGGVTNEKLFF.

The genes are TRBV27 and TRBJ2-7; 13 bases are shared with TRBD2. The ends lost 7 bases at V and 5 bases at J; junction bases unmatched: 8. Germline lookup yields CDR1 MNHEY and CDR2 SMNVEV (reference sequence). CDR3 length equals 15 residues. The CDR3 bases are TGTGCCAGCAACAGACTAGCGGGAGGTAGCCACGAGCAGTACTTC. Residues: CASNRLAGGSHEQYF.

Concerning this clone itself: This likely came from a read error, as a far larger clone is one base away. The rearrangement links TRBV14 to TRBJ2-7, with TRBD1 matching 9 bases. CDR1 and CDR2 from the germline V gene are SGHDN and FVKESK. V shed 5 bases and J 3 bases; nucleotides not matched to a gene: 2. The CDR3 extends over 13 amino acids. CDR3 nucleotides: TGTGCCAGCAGCTCGGGACAGGGCTACGAGCAGTACTTC. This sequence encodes CASSSGQGYEQYF.

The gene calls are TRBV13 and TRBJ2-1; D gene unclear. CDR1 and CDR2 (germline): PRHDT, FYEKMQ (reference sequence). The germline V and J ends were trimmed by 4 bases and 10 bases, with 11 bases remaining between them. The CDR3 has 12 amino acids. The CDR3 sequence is CASSSSGREQFF. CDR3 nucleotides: TGTGCCAGCAGCTCCTCGGGTAGAGAGCAGTTCTTC.

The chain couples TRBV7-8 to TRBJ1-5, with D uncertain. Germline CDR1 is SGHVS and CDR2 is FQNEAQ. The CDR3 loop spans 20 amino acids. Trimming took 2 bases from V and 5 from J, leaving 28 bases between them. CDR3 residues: CASSLTLWTADFNGYQPQHF. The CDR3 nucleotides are TGTGCCAGCAGCTTAACCCTCTGGACGGCGGACTTCAATGGGTATCAGCCCCAGCATTTT.

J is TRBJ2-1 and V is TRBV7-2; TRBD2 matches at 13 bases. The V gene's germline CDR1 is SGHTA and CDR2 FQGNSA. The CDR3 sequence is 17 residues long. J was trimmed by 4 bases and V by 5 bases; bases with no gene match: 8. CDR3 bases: TGTGCCAGCAGCCCTGTGGAACTAGCGGGAGGGTACAATGAGCAGTTCTTC. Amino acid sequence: CASSPVELAGGYNEQFF.